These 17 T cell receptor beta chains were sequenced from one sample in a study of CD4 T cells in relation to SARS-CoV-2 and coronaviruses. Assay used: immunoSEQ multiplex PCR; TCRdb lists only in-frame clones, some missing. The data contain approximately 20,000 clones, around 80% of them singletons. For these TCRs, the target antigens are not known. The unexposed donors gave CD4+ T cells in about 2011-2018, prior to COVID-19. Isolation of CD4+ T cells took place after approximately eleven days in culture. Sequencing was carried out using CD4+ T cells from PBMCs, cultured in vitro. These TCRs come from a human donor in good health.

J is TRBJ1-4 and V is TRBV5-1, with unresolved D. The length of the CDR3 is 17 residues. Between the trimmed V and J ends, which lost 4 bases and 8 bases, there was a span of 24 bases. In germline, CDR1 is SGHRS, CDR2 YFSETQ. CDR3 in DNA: TGCGCCAGCAGCGCCACGGGAAGTCGTGTTCTCTGGGAAAAACTGTTTTTT. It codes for CASSATGSRVLWEKLFF.

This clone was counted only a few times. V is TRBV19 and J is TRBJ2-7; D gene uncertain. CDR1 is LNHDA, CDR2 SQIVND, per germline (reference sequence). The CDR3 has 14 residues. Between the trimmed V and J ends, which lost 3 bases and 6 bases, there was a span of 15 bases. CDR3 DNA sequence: TGTGCCAGTAGTATGACGGTTTCACCTCGCGAGCAGTACTTC. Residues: CASSMTVSPREQYF.

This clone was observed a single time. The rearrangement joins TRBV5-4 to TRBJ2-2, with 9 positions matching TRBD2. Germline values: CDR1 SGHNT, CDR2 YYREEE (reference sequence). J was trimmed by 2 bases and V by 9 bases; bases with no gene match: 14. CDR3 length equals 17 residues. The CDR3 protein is CATERRGGPTNTGELFF. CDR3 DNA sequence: TGTGCCACCGAACGGCGGGGGGGTCCAACTAACACCGGGGAGCTGTTTTTT.

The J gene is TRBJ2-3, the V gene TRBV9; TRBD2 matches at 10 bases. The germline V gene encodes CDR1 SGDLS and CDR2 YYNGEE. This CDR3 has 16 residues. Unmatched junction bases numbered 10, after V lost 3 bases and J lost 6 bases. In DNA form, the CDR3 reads TGTGCCAGCAGCGCCATAGCGGGGGGTGTGGGTGATACGCAGTATTTT. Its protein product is CASSAIAGGVGDTQYF.

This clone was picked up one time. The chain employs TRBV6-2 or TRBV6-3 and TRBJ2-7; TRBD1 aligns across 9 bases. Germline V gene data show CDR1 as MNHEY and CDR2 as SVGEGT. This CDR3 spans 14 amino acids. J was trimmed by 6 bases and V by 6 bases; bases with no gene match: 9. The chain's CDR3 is CASSGDRALREQYF. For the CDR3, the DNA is TGTGCCAGCAGCGGGGACAGGGCCCTACGCGAGCAGTACTTC.

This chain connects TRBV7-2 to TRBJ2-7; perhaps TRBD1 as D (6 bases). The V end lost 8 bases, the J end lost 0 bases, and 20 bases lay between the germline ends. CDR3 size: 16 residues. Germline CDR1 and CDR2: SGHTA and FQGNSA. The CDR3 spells CASGRGMGMVSYEQYF. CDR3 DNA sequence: TGTGCCAGCGGCAGGGGTATGGGTATGGTCTCCTACGAGCAGTACTTC.

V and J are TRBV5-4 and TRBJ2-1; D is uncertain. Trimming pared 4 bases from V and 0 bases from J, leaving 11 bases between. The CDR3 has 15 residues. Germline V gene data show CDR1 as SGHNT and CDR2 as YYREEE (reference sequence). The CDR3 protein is CASSQNPSSYNEQFF. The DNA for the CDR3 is TGTGCCAGCAGCCAAAATCCGAGCTCCTACAATGAGCAGTTCTTC.

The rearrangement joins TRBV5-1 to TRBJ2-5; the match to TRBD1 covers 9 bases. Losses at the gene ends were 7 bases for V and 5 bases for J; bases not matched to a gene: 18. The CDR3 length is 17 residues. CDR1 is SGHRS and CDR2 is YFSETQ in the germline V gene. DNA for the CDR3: TGCGCCAGCCGTAAGAACAGGGGGCGCGACCTTGGGGAGACCCAGTACTTC. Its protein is CASRKNRGRDLGETQYF.

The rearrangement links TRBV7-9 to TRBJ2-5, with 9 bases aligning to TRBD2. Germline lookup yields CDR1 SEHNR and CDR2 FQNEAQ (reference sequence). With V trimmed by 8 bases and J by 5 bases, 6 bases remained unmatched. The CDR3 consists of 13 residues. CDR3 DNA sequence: TGTGCCAGCGGGCTGCTAGCGGGGGAGACCCAGTACTTC. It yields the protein CASGLLAGETQYF.

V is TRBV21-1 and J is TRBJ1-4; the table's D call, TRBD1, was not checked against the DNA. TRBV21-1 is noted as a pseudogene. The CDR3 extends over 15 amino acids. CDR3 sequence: CASSSKQGTNEKLFF. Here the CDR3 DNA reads TGTGCCAGCAGCAGCAAACAGGGAACTAATGAAAAACTGTTTTTT.

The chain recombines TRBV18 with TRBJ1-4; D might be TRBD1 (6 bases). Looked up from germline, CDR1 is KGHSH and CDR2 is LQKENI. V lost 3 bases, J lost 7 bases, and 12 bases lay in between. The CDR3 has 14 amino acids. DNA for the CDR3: TGTGCCAGCTCACCTAACCAACAGGGTGAAAAACTGTTTTTT. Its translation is CASSPNQQGEKLFF. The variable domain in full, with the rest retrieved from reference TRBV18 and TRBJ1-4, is NAGVMQNPRHLVRRRGQEARLRCSPMKGHSHVYWYRQLPEEGLKFMVYLQKENIIDESGMPKERFSAEFPKEGPSILRIQQVVRGDSAAYFCASSPNQQGEKLFFGSGTQLSVL.

CDR3 in DNA: TGTGCCAGCAGCTTAGCGCTGCCGGAGAATATCTACGAGCAGTACTTC. Encoded protein: CASSLALPENIYEQYF. This chain joins TRBV7-8 and TRBJ2-7; D call uncertain. CDR3 length equals 16 residues. The germline V gene has CDR1 SGHVS and CDR2 FQNEAQ. Trimming pared 0 bases from V and 3 bases from J, leaving 15 bases between.

The CDR3 here is CAISRTSGDEQFF. CDR3 coding DNA: TGTGCCATCAGCCGGACTAGCGGCGATGAGCAGTTCTTC. The rearrangement joins TRBV10-3 to TRBJ2-1; the match to TRBD2 covers 10 bases. Looked up from germline, CDR1 is ENHRY and CDR2 is SYGVKD. CDR3 size: 13 residues. After removal of 6 bases from V and 8 bases from J, the junction contained 4 bases not matched to a gene.

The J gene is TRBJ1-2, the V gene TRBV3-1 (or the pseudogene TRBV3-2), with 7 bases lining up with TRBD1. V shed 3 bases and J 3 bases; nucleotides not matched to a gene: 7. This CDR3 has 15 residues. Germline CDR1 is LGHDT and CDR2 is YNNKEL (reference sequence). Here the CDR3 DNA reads TGTGCCAGCAGCCATGAAGGGGGCTTTGACTATGGCTACACCTTC. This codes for CASSHEGGFDYGYTF.

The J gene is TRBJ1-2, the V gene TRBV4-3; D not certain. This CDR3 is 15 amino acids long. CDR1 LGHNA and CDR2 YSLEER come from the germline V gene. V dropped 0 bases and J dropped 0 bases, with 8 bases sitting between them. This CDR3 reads CASSQDAAANYGYTF. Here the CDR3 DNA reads TGCGCCAGCAGCCAAGATGCGGCAGCTAACTATGGCTACACCTTC.

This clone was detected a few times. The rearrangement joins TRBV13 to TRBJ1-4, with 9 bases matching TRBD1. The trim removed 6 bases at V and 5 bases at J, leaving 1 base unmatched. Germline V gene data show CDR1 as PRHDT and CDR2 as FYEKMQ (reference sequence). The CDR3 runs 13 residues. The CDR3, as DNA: TGTGCCAGCAGAGGGACAGGGAATGAAAAACTGTTTTTT. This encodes CASRGTGNEKLFF.

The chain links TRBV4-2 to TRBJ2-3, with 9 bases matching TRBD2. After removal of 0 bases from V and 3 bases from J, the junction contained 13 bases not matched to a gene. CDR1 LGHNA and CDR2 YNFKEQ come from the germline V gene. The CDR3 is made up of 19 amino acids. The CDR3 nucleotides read TGTGCCAGCAGCCAAGATACGCATGCGGGAGGGCCGGGGACAGATACGCAGTATTTT. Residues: CASSQDTHAGGPGTDTQYF.